A single sample gave rise to the 22 T cell receptor beta chains below, sequenced in a study of CD8 T cells in ankylosing spondylitis. TCRdb re-called the 5' RACE reads through MiXCR, storing one row per CDR3 protein. The table records about 160,000 distinct CDR3 sequences, roughly 10% of them present only once. Sequenced material: blood, either unsorted or a sorted T cell fraction (not recorded which). The receptors were gathered from a female donor with ankylosing spondylitis or in good health (not recorded which).

This clonotype was recorded a few times. The chain recombines TRBV7-9 with TRBJ2-7, with TRBD1 identical over 9 bases. Germline CDR1 is SEHNR and CDR2 is FQNEAQ (reference sequence). The ends lost 4 bases at V and 5 bases at J; junction bases unmatched: 6. This CDR3 region has 14 residues. Here the CDR3 DNA reads TGTGCCAGCAGCTCGGGACAGGGTAGGGACGAGCAGTACTTC. It specifies CASSSGQGRDEQYF.

V and J are TRBV29-1 and TRBJ2-2; 12 nucleotides line up with TRBD1. This CDR3 is built from 18 residues. Per the germline V gene, CDR1 is SQVTM and CDR2 is ANQGSEA. The V segment lost 2 bases and the J segment 8 bases; nucleotides outside the gene matches: 15. CDR3 nucleotide sequence: TGCAGCGTTGAATTGGGGACAGGGGGCAAAAGGTTCGGAGGGGAGCTGTTTTTT. Its protein product is CSVELGTGGKRFGGELFF.

The J gene is TRBJ1-1, the V gene TRBV4-1, with unresolved D. The V gene's germline CDR1 is MGHRA and CDR2 YSYEKL. With 0 bases removed from V and 0 bases from J, the gap between germline ends came to 5 bases. The CDR3 extends over 14 amino acids. The CDR3 here is CASSQDPMNTEAFF. In DNA, the CDR3 is TGCGCCAGCAGCCAAGATCCCATGAACACTGAAGCTTTCTTT.

The chain employs TRBV30 and TRBJ2-1, with a tentative D call TRBD2 (7 bases). Trimming removed 5 bases at V and 9 bases at J, with 11 bases between. This CDR3 has 11 amino acids. The germline V gene has CDR1 GTSNPN and CDR2 SVGIG (reference sequence). The CDR3 nucleotides read TGTGCCTGGGTGAGGGGGGGTGAGCAGTTCTTC. Its translation: CAWVRGGEQFF.

This clonotype came up a few times. The chain couples TRBV20-1 to TRBJ2-1; 8 nucleotides line up with TRBD2. The CDR3 runs to 15 residues. J gave up 8 bases and V 1 base, and 10 bases lay outside the gene matches. The germline V gene encodes CDR1 DFQATT and CDR2 SNEGSKA (reference sequence). CDR3 in amino acids: CSARVMGTSLDEQFF. The CDR3 DNA sequence: TGCAGTGCTAGAGTTATGGGGACTAGTCTAGATGAGCAGTTCTTC.

This chain links TRBV20-1 with TRBJ2-5, with D tentatively TRBD2 (6 bases). CDR1 and CDR2 (germline): DFQATT, SNEGSKA (reference sequence). This CDR3 is built from 16 residues. Trimming pared 5 bases from V and 4 bases from J, leaving 23 bases between. The DNA for the CDR3 is TGCAGTGCTGATACGGCCCGGGACTCTGGGAGAGAGACCCAGTACTTC. Translating it yields CSADTARDSGRETQYF.

This clonotype was observed a few times. The V gene is TRBV27, the J gene TRBJ2-3; D is undetermined. Germline values: CDR1 MNHEY, CDR2 SMNVEV (reference sequence). The germline V and J ends were trimmed by 0 bases and 4 bases, with 11 bases remaining between them. The CDR3 runs to 15 residues. The CDR3 here is CASSLSLSHADTQYF. DNA for the CDR3: TGTGCCAGCAGTTTATCCCTATCACACGCAGATACGCAGTATTTT.

This clonotype was seen a few times. The chain has TRBV7-9 and TRBJ2-2; 7 bases are shared with TRBD2. Per the germline V gene, CDR1 is SEHNR and CDR2 is FQNEAQ (reference sequence). The CDR3 length is 15 residues. J lost 7 bases, V lost 3 bases, and 8 bases had no gene match. The CDR3 sequence is CASSFLAGVHGELFF. The DNA of the CDR3 is TGTGCCAGCAGCTTTTTGGCGGGAGTACACGGGGAGCTGTTTTTT.

The chain carries TRBV5-4 and TRBJ2-1; 8 bases are a match to TRBD2. There are 18 residues in the CDR3. J gave up 0 bases and V 0 bases, and 8 bases lay outside the gene matches. Germline CDR1 SGHNT, CDR2 YYREEE (reference sequence). The CDR3 reads CASSLGSAGGPSYNEQFF. Written as DNA, the CDR3 is TGTGCCAGCAGCTTGGGTTCGGCGGGAGGACCCTCCTACAATGAGCAGTTCTTC.

V and J are TRBV20-1 and TRBJ2-7, with D tentatively TRBD1 (6 bases). Trimming pared 6 bases from V and 3 bases from J, leaving 12 bases between. The CDR3 consists of 12 residues. Germline V lookup: CDR1 DFQATT, CDR2 SNEGSKA (reference sequence). The CDR3 bases are TGCAGTGCCTGGACAGCCCTCTACGAGCAGTACTTC. It specifies CSAWTALYEQYF.

The chain has TRBV2 and TRBJ2-7; weak D call: TRBD2 (5 bases). The V end lost 2 bases, the J end lost 1 base, and 18 bases lay between the germline ends. CDR3 length: 17 residues. The germline V gene encodes CDR1 SNHLY and CDR2 FYNNEI. The CDR3 spells CASSEITRRSQSYEQYF. In nucleotides, the CDR3 is TGTGCCAGCAGTGAAATCACTAGGAGGTCTCAGTCCTACGAGCAGTACTTC.

With regard to this clonotype: At one of its ends the junction is not consistent with the germline gene, which may arise from a read error. The chain couples TRBV10-2 to TRBJ2-7, with 8 bases that match TRBD2. The CDR3 totals 12 residues. Looked up from germline, CDR1 is WSHSY and CDR2 is SAAADI. CDR3 nucleotides: TGCGCCAGCAGTGAACCTAGCGGGCGGGACTTCTTC. It codes for CASSEPSGRDFF.

This clonotype came up many times. The chain combines TRBV12-3 or TRBV12-4 with TRBJ1-1, with unresolved D. V shed 2 bases and J shed 0 bases, with 1 base lying between them. This CDR3 is 12 amino acids long. CDR3 bases: TGTGCCAGCAGTTTAATGAACACTGAAGCTTTCTTT. Its translation: CASSLMNTEAFF.

This clonotype was recorded at least ten times. The chain joins TRBV6-5 to TRBJ1-1; D is perhaps TRBD1 (5 bases). This CDR3 has 15 amino acids. From germline, CDR1 is MNHEY and CDR2 SVGAGI. V was pared by 0 bases and J by 1 base, with 9 bases between. CDR3 DNA sequence: TGTGCCAGCAGTTACTCGGGGCGAGGGAACACTGAAGCTTTCTTT. Translation gives CASSYSGRGNTEAFF.

The table lists this clonotype with a few counts. The rearrangement uses TRBV5-4 and TRBJ2-7, with D uncertain. The CDR3 runs to 15 residues. Germline lookup yields CDR1 SGHNT and CDR2 YYREEE (reference sequence). V was cut by 2 bases and J by 2 bases, with 14 bases left in between. CDR3 sequence reads: CASSFGSLSPYEQYF. The CDR3 DNA sequence: TGTGCCAGCAGCTTTGGGTCTCTTTCGCCCTACGAGCAGTACTTC.

This clonotype was observed a few times. The chain is built from TRBV28 and TRBJ1-2; TRBD1 is a possible D gene (6 bases). This CDR3 has 12 residues. CDR1 MDHEN and CDR2 SYDVKM come from the germline V gene. Trimming cost V 7 bases and J 7 bases, with 13 bases left between them. This chain's CDR3 is CASKSGGLGYTF. CDR3 sequence (DNA): TGTGCCAGCAAGTCCGGGGGGCTTGGCTACACCTTC.

This clonotype was seen a few times. The chain employs TRBV3-1 and TRBJ2-1, with D maybe TRBD2 (6 bases). CDR1 is LGHDT, CDR2 YNNKEL, per germline (reference sequence). The CDR3 totals 15 residues. V was cut by 0 bases and J by 5 bases, with 11 bases left in between. The CDR3 bases are TGTGCCAGCAGCCAAGAACGGGACTGGAACAATGAGCAGTTCTTC. Its protein is CASSQERDWNNEQFF.

J is TRBJ1-4 and V is TRBV9, with a possible D match to TRBD1 (5 bases). Deletions cut 3 bases from V and 7 bases from J, with 16 bases between. The CDR3 contains 15 residues. Germline CDR1 and CDR2: SGDLS and YYNGEE. The CDR3: CASSAHGTGGEKLFF. The CDR3, as DNA: TGTGCCAGCAGCGCCCACGGGACCGGAGGTGAAAAACTGTTTTTT.

This clonotype was picked up a small number of times. V and J are TRBV7-9 and TRBJ2-7, with unresolved D. CDR1 SEHNR and CDR2 FQNEAQ come from the germline V gene (reference sequence). The CDR3 extends over 12 amino acids. V lost 5 bases to trimming and J lost 5 bases, with 10 bases between them. CDR3 loop: CASSRPLNEQYF. The CDR3 coding sequence is TGTGCCAGCAGCCGACCCTTAAACGAGCAGTACTTC.

This clonotype was seen ten or more times. The CDR3: CASSLPGQGNPNEQFF. CDR3 nucleotides: TGTGCCAGCAGTTTACCGGGACAGGGTAACCCCAATGAGCAGTTCTTC. The chain carries TRBV28 and TRBJ2-1, with TRBD1 matching over 9 bases. With 2 bases clipped from V and 6 bases from J, the junction kept 8 bases outside the gene matches. There are 16 residues in the CDR3. CDR1 MDHEN and CDR2 SYDVKM come from the germline V gene.

Concerning this clonotype itself: At one end the junction does not follow the germline gene, possibly because of a read error. V usage is TRBV9 and J usage is TRBJ2-2, with 12 bases aligning to TRBD2. This CDR3 spans 20 amino acids. Germline lookup yields CDR1 SGDLS and CDR2 YYNGEE. The CDR3 nucleotides are TGTGCCAGCAGCGTAGATGCTAGCGGGAGGGTTGAACGAGGGACCGGGGAACTGTTTTTT. Amino acid sequence: CASSVDASGRVERGTGELFF.

The chain is built from TRBV7-9 and TRBJ1-4; TRBD1 agrees at 7 bases. V gave up 1 base and J gave up 6 bases; unmatched junction bases: 5. The CDR3 runs 15 residues. Germline values: CDR1 SEHNR, CDR2 FQNEAQ (reference sequence). This CDR3 reads CASSLVQGRDEKLFF. The CDR3 DNA follows: TGTGCCAGCAGCTTAGTACAGGGGAGGGATGAAAAACTGTTTTTT.